The present entry profiles one TCR beta chain with its context. The antigen is unknown. V was cut by 3 bases and J by 2 bases, with 8 bases left in between. This CDR3 has 14 amino acids. Per germline, CDR1 KGHSH and CDR2 LQKENI. This entry comes from a study of T cell responses to AZD1222 COVID-19 vaccine. Only in-frame clones appear in the TCRdb table, and some are missing; sequencing was by immunoSEQ multiplex PCR. The repertoire has about 53,000 clones, about 91% of them found once; the top ten carry less than 3.5%. Overall study results and limits: Regions 160-218 and 743-854 dominated among vaccine-associated CD4 TCRs spanning spike.

The sequencing here drew on peripheral blood, taken 28 days after the second AZD1222 dose. The chain couples TRBV18 to TRBJ1-5; the D is unclear. This receptor was identified in an adult who received the AZD1222 COVID-19 vaccine. The CDR3 nucleotides read TGTGCCAGCTCACCGCAATATGGCAATCAGCCCCAGCATTTT. Protein: CASSPQYGNQPQHF.